Sequencing of this TCR beta chain was carried out in a study of T cells in Graves' hyperthyroidism and ophthalmopathy. With a duration under 2 months, the hyperthyroidism was newly diagnosed in patients aged 18 to 65. Broader study findings: Ophthalmopathy, which appeared later, was predicted by the model a median about 6 months before onset.

A remark on this clonotype: Its matching antigen is unknown. Given a much more abundant clone one base away, this may be a read error.

The TCR beta CDR3 regions underwent amplification using RNA transcripts as the source. A first-round RT-PCR of the TCR CDR3 used the HTBI primer set. TCRdb re-called the multiplex PCR reads through MiXCR, storing one row per CDR3 protein. The profile shows some 600,000 distinct CDR3 sequences, 11% to 15% of them singletons. CDR3 size: 15 residues. The V gene's germline CDR1 is LNHDA and CDR2 SQIVND (reference sequence). The source of this sequence is a woman aged 30 to 39 with Graves' hyperthyroidism that later progressed to Graves' ophthalmopathy. This chain uses TRBV19 with TRBJ2-1; D unresolved. Judging by the DNA end, TRBJ2-7 fits better; the J call may be wrong. The sequenced sample consisted of blood. CDR3 amino acids: CASTRSSSSYNEQYF. The CDR3, as DNA: TGTGCCAGTACGCGCAGTTCAAGCTCCTACAATGAGCAGTACTTC.